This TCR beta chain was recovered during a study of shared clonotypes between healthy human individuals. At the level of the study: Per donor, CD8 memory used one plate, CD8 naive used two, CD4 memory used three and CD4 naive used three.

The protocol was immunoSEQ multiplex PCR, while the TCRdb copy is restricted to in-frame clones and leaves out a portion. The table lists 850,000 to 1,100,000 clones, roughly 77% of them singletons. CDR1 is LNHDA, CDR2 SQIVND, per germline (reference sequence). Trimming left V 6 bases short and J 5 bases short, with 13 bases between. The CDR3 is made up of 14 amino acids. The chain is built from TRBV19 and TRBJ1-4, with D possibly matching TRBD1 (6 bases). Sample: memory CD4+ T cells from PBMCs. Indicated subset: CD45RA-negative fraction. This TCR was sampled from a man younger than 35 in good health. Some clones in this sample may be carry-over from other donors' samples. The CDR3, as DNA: TGTGCCAGTAGGCCACAGGGCGTCAATGAAAAACTGTTTTTT. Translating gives CASRPQGVNEKLFF.